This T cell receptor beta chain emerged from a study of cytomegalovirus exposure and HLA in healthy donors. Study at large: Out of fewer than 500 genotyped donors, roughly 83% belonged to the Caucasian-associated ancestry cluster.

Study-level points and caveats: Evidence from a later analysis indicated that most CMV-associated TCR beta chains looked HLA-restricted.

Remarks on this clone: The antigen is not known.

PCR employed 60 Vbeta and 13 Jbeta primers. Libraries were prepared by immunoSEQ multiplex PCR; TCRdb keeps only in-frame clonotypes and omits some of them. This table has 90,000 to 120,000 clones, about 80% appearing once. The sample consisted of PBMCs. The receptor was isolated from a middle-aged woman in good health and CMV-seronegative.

CDR3: CASGPGHIKNIQYF. The DNA for the CDR3 is TGCGCCAGCGGGCCGGGACACATCAAAAACATTCAGTACTTC. The rearrangement uses TRBV23-1 and TRBJ2-4; perhaps TRBD1 as D (6 bases). TRBV23-1 is an ORF for which the function is uncertain. The CDR3 runs 14 residues. With 8 bases removed from V and 3 bases from J, the gap between germline ends came to 14 bases.